This is a list of T cell receptor beta chains from one sample in a study of blood T cell repertoires in COVID-19. This table comes from immunoSEQ multiplex PCR, and its TCRdb copy is limited to in-frame clones, with some not included. The sample yields around 180,000 clones, around 82% seen once. Sequencing was performed on PBMCs or T cells enriched from blood (not recorded which). The source is a woman in her forties or fifties with acute COVID-19. The conserved cysteine and the conserved F or W are not part of the CDR3 here.

J gene | V gene | CDR3 protein
TRBJ2-2 | TRBV24-1 | ATSSLGDRGNIGELF
TRBJ2-1 | TRBV7-2 | ASTPPTGYNEQF
TRBJ1-5 | TRBV6-6 | ASSRPRRTGTWYSNQPQH
TRBJ2-3 | TRBV27 | ASRYIRGPGTDTQY
TRBJ2-2 | TRBV11-2 | ASSWGRGIGTGELF
TRBJ1-4 | TRBV7-9 | ASSRDRGNEKLF
TRBJ2-5 | TRBV4-1 | ASSQESVAQETQY
TRBJ1-1 | TRBV28 | AIQGQAINTEAF
TRBJ2-5 | TRBV2 | ASRYQETQY
TRBJ2-3 | TRBV6-1 | ASSEVGGGALTDTQY
TRBJ1-6 | TRBV6-5 | ASRRDSTNSPLH
TRBJ2-2 | TRBV4-2 | ASSKPGQGGGELF
TRBJ2-3 | TRBV4-2 | ASSLPLLREHRSGASTDTQY
TRBJ1-5 | TRBV2 | ASSPATGWNNQPQH
TRBJ1-5 | TRBV19 | ASRRTGGNNQPQH